These T cell receptor beta chains were read from a single sample in a study of PD-1 blockade in classical Hodgkin lymphoma. TCRdb keeps only in-frame clones here, not all; method: immunoSEQ multiplex PCR. Among over 80,000 clones listed, roughly 78% were seen once. Sequencing used peripheral blood mononuclear cells (PBMCs), obtained before the fourth cycle of nivolumab. The receptors shown here come from a human donor with classical Hodgkin lymphoma. CDR3s include the opening cysteine and the closing phenylalanine or tryptophan. D genes are given only for firm matches. Clone size appears in some rows only: once, few, many, or a class for an expanded clone.

j_call	clone_size	cdr3_length	v_call	d_call	cdr3_aa	cdr3_nt
TRBJ1-2	.	13	TRBV6-5	TRBD1	CASTRQGLDGYTF	TGTGCCAGCACACGACAGGGGTTGGATGGCTACACCTTC
TRBJ2-5	.	11	TRBV6-5	.	CASSKQETQYF	TGTGCCAGCAGCAAACAGGAGACCCAGTACTTC
TRBJ2-5	few	14	TRBV7-6	.	CASSLAGIEETQYF	TGTGCCAGCAGCTTGGCAGGAATAGAAGAGACCCAGTACTTC
TRBJ2-7	.	12	TRBV29-1	TRBD2	CSVDGRGGEQYF	TGCAGCGTTGATGGCCGCGGGGGAGAGCAGTACTTC
TRBJ1-4	.	16	TRBV21-1	.	CASIRGTRATNEKLFF	TGTGCCAGCATCAGGGGCACGAGGGCAACTAATGAAAAACTGTTTTTT
TRBJ2-7	.	11	TRBV6-6	.	CASKTRTEKYF	TGTGCCAGCAAAACGAGGACAGAGAAGTACTTC
TRBJ2-4	.	14	TRBV6-6	.	CASSYSRGNDIQYF	TGTGCCAGCAGTTACTCTCGGGGGAACGACATTCAGTACTTC
TRBJ1-2	.	16	TRBV5-6	TRBD1	CASTSWDDRANYGYTF	TGTGCCAGCACCTCCTGGGACGACAGGGCCAACTATGGCTACACCTTC
TRBJ2-1	.	17	TRBV7-7	.	CASSERPQRSSYNEQFF	TGTGCCAGCAGCGAGAGGCCCCAGCGGAGCTCCTACAATGAGCAGTTCTTC
TRBJ1-4	.	14	TRBV19	TRBD1	CASSIDRGQEKLFF	TGTGCCAGTAGTATCGACAGGGGTCAGGAAAAACTGTTTTTT
TRBJ1-2	.	11	TRBV10-3	.	CAIREKYGYTF	TGTGCCATCAGGGAGAAATATGGCTACACCTTC
TRBJ2-7	.	14	TRBV5-4	TRBD2	CASSSGLAGYEQYF	TGTGCCAGCAGCTCGGGACTAGCGGGGTACGAGCAGTACTTC
TRBJ2-7	.	13	TRBV9	TRBD1	CASSEGTVNEQYF	TGTGCCAGCAGCGAGGGGACAGTGAACGAGCAGTACTTC
TRBJ1-1	.	16	TRBV10-3	.	CAITDQLSGVGTEAFF	TGTGCCATCACCGACCAACTCTCAGGGGTTGGCACTGAAGCTTTCTTT
TRBJ2-5	.	16	TRBV10-3	TRBD2	CAISEGAGGQQETQYF	TGTGCCATCAGTGAGGGGGCGGGAGGTCAACAAGAGACCCAGTACTTC
TRBJ1-1	once	13	TRBV27	.	CASPGLMNTEAFF	TGTGCCAGCCCAGGGTTGATGAACACTGAAGCTTTCTTT
TRBJ1-6	.	15	TRBV9	.	CASSGVGPHNSPLHF	TGTGCCAGCAGCGGAGTAGGCCCCCATAATTCACCCCTCCACTTT
TRBJ2-7	.	13	TRBV18	TRBD1	CASSRTGIDEQYF	TGTGCCAGCTCAAGGACAGGGATCGACGAGCAGTACTTC
TRBJ1-6	few	12	TRBV5-6	.	CASSQVYSPLHF	TGTGCCAGCAGCCAGGTGTATTCACCCCTCCACTTT
TRBJ2-3	.	16	TRBV6-4	.	CASSDSPSDSTDTQYF	TGTGCCAGCAGTGACTCGCCCAGCGATAGCACAGATACGCAGTATTTT
TRBJ2-3	.	16	TRBV9	TRBD1	CASSVGGQGLADTQYF	TGTGCCAGCAGCGTAGGCGGACAGGGGTTGGCAGATACGCAGTATTTT
TRBJ2-2	few	14	TRBV2	.	CASTITANTGELFF	TGTGCCAGCACTATTACGGCGAACACCGGGGAGCTGTTTTTT
TRBJ2-3	.	15	TRBV6-4	.	CASSPGGAGTDTQYF	TGTGCCAGCTCCCCAGGAGGGGCGGGAACAGATACGCAGTATTTT
TRBJ2-1	.	15	TRBV5-1	TRBD2	CASRWSLAEYNEQFF	TGCGCCAGCAGGTGGTCACTAGCGGAATACAATGAGCAGTTCTTC
TRBJ2-4	.	14	TRBV6-5	TRBD1	CASSQGQAKNIQYF	TGTGCCAGCAGTCAGGGACAGGCCAAAAACATTCAGTACTTC
TRBJ2-3	.	17	TRBV28	TRBD1	CASSRPPRDRWTDTQYF	TGTGCCAGCAGCCGACCCCCCCGGGACAGGTGGACAGATACGCAGTATTTT